The entry that follows covers one TCR beta chain sequence. The target antigen is unknown. An end of the junction differs from the germline gene, which may be a read error. Germline values: CDR1 SQVTM, CDR2 ANQGSEA. This CDR3 has 15 amino acids. The record originates from a study of cytomegalovirus exposure and HLA in healthy donors. The study's findings and limits: Roughly even sequencing depth across donors was the assumption behind the presence/absence analyses.

Primers: 60 Vbeta forward and 13 Jbeta reverse. Assay: immunoSEQ multiplex PCR; the TCRdb copy retains only in-frame clones and omits some. The sample lists around 140,000 clones, 60% to 80% seen once, with under 2% in the top ten. The chain links TRBV29-1 to TRBJ1-3; 10 bases are a match to TRBD1. The sequence was collected from a female donor in good health and CMV-seronegative. Sequencing was carried out using PBMCs. The CDR3 sequence: CSVEGTGVSRNTIYF. For the CDR3, the DNA is TGCAGCGTCGAAGGGACAGGGGTGTCACGAAACACCATATATTTT.